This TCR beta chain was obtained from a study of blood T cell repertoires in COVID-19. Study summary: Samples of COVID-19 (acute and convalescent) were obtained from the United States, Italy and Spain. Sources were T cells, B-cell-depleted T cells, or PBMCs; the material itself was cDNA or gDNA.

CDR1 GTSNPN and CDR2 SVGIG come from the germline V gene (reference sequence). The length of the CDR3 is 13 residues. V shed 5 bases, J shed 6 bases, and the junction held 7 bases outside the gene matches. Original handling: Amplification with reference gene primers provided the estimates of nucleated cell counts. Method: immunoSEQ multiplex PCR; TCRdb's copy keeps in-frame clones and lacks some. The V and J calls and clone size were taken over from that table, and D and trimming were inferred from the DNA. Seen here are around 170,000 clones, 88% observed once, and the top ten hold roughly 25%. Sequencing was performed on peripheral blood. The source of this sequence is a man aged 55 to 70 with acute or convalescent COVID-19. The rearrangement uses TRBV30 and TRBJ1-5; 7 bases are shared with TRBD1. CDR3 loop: CAWGTDRVQPQHF. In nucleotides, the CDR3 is TGTGCCTGGGGGACAGACAGGGTTCAGCCCCAGCATTTT.